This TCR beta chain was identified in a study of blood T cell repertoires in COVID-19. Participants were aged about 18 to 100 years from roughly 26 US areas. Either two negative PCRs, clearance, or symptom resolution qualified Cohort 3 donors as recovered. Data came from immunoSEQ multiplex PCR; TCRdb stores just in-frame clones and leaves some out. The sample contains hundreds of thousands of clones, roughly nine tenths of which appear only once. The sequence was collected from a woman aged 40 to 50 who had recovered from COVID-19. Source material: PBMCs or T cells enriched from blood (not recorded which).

The CDR3: CASSLFTYGYTF. CDR3 nucleotides: TGTGCCAGCAGTTTATTTACTTATGGCTACACCTTC. The J gene is TRBJ1-2, the V gene TRBV28, with D unresolved. The germline V gene has CDR1 MDHEN and CDR2 SYDVKM. V was clipped by 1 base and J by 5 bases, with 5 bases between them. This CDR3 is built from 12 residues.